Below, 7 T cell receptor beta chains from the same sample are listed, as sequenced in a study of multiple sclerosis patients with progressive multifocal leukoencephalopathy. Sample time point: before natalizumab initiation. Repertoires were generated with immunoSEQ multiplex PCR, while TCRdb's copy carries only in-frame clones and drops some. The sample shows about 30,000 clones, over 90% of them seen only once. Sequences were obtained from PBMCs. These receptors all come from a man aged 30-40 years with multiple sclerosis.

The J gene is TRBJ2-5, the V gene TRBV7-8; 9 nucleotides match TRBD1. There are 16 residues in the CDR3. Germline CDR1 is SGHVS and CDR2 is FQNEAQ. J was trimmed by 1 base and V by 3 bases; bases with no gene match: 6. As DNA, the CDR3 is TGTGCCAGCAGCTTGGTCCAACAGGGGGCCCAAGAGACCCAGTACTTC. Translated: CASSLVQQGAQETQYF. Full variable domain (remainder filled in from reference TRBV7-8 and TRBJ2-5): GAGVSQSPRYKVAKRGQDVALRCDPISGHVSLFWYQQALGQGPEFLTYFQNEAQLDKSGLPSDRFFAERPEGSVSTLKIQRTQQEDSAVYLCASSLVQQGAQETQYFGPGTRLLVL.

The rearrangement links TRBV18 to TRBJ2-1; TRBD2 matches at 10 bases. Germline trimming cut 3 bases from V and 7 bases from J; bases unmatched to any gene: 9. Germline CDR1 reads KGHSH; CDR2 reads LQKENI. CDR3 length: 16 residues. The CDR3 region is CASSPRTSGLWNEQFF. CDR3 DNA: TGTGCCAGCTCACCTCGGACTAGCGGCCTCTGGAATGAGCAGTTCTTC.

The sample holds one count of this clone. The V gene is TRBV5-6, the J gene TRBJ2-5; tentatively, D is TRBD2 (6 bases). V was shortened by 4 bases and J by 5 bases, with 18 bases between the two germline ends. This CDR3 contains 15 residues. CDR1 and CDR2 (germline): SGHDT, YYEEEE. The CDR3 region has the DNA TGTGCCAGCAGCCCCCCCCCGGAGGGTGTCGAGACCCAGTACTTC. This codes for CASSPPPEGVETQYF. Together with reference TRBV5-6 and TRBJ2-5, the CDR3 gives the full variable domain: DAGVTQSPTHLIKTRGQQVTLRCSPKSGHDTVSWYQQALGQGPQFIFQYYEEEERQRGNFPDRFSGHQFPNYSSELNVNALLLGDSALYLCASSPPPEGVETQYFGPGTRLLVL.

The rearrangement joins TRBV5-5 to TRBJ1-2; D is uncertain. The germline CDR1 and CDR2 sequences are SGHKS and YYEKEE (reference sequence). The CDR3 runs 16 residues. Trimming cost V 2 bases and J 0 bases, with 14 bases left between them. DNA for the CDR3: TGTGCCAGCAGCTTACTCCCTTCGAGGGCTAACTATGGCTACACCTTC. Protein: CASSLLPSRANYGYTF.

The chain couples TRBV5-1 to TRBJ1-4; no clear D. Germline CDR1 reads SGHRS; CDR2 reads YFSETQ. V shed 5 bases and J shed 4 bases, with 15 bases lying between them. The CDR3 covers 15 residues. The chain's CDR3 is CASSWSEGSNEKLFF. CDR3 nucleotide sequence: TGCGCCAGCAGTTGGTCTGAGGGCAGTAATGAAAAACTGTTTTTT.

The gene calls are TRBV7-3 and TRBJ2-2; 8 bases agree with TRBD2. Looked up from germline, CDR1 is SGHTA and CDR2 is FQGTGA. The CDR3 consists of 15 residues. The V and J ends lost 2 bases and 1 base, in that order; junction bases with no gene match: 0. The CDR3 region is CASSLAGGNTGELFF. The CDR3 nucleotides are TGTGCCAGCAGCTTAGCGGGAGGGAACACCGGGGAGCTGTTTTTT.

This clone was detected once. Here the CDR3 reads CTLTSGRNDNEQFF. CDR3 DNA sequence: TGCACCCTGACTAGCGGGAGGAATGACAATGAGCAGTTCTTC. This chain joins TRBV29-1 and TRBJ2-1; TRBD2 matches 13 bases. CDR1 is SQVTM, CDR2 ANQGSEA, per germline. This CDR3 has 14 amino acids.